This T cell receptor beta chain is drawn from a study of T cells after yellow fever vaccination. It was through 5'RACE template switching that TCR cDNA was made, with a universal primer site and UMIs added. MiXCR, applied by TCRdb to the 5' RACE reads, yields one record per CDR3 protein. Here the sample spans 250,000 to 400,000 distinct CDR3 sequences, roughly 4.3% being singletons. A remark on this clonotype: Its antigen is still unknown.

The CDR3 is 15 residues long. Germline CDR1 and CDR2: MNHEY and SVGAGI. V was trimmed by 7 bases and J by 4 bases, leaving 14 bases between them. Study outcomes and limitations: Contamination by abundant bulk-population clonotypes could be present in FACS-sorted repertoires. Clonotypes appearing in both CD4 and CD8 compartments existed, and their share was small. Among primary-vaccination clones, most reappeared after the booster, at 96% for CD4 and 88% for CD8.

This sequence originates from a man aged 18 to 30 who received the YFV17D yellow fever vaccine. The chain recombines TRBV6-5 with TRBJ2-6; D not resolved. The sample here was PBMCs, taken 5 days after the yellow fever booster vaccination. DNA of the CDR3: TGTGCCAGCACGAGACCTTCACCGGGGGCCAACGTCCTGACTTTC. Its protein product is CASTRPSPGANVLTF.